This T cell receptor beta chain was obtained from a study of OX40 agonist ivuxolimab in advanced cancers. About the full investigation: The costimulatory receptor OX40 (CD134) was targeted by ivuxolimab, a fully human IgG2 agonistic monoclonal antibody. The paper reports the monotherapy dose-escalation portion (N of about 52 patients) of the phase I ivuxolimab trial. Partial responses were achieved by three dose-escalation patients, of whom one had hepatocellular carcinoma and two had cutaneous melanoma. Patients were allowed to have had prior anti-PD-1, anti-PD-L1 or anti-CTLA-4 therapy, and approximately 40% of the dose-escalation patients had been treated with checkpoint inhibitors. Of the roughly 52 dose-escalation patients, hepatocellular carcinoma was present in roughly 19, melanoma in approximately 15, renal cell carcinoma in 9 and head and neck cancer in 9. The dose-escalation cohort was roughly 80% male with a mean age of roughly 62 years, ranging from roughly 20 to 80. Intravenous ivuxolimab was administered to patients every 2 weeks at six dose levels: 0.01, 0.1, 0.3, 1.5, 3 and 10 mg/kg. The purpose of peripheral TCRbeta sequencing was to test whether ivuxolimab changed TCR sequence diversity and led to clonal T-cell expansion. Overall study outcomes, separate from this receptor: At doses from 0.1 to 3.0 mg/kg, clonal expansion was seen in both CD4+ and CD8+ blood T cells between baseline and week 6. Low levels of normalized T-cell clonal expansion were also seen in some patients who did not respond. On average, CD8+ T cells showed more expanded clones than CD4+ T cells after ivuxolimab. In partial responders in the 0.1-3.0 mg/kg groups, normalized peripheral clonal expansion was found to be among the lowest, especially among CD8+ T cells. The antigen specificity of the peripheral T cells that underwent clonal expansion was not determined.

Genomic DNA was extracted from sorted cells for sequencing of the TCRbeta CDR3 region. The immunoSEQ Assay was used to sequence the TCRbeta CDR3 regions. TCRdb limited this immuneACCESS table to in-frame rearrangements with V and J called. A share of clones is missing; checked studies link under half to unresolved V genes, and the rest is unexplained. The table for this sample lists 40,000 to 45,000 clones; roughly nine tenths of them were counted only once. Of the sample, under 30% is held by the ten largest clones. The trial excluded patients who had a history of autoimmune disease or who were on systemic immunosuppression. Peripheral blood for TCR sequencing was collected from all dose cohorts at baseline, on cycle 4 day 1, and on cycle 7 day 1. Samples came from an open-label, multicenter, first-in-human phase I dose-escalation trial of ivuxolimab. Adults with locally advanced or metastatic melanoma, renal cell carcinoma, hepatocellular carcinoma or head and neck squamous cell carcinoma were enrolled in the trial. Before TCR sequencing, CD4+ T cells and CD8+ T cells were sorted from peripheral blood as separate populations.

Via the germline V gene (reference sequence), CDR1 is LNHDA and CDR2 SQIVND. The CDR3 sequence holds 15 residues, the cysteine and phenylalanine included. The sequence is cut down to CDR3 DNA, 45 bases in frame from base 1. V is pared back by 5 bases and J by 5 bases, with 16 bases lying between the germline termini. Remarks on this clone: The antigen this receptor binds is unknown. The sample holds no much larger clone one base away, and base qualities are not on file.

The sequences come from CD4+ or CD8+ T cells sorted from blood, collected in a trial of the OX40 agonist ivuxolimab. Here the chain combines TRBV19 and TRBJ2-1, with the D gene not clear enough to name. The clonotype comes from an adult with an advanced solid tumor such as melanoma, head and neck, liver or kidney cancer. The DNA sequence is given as TGTGCCAGTAGTGCTTACAGTAAGCCGAACAATGAGCAGTTCTTC. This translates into CASSAYSKPNNEQFF.